This passage covers 23 T cell receptor beta chains from one sample sequenced in a study of technical replicates of blood from a handful of donors. Generated by immunoSEQ multiplex PCR, the TCRdb table keeps only in-frame clones and is missing some. The sample has around 84,000 clones, 90% to 95% seen once; the top ten hold about 0.26%. The sample was T cells isolated from PBMCs. Receptor source: a human donor in good health.

This clone showed up just once. V usage is TRBV19 and J usage is TRBJ2-1, with D perhaps matching TRBD2 (6 bases). This CDR3 comprises 17 residues. CDR1 is LNHDA and CDR2 is SQIVND in the germline V gene (reference sequence). With 2 bases removed from V and 0 bases from J, the gap between germline ends came to 14 bases. CDR3 in amino acids: CASSIWGTPSSYNEQFF. CDR3 nucleotides: TGTGCCAGTAGTATATGGGGGACTCCTAGCTCCTACAATGAGCAGTTCTTC.

This chain connects TRBV25-1 to TRBJ1-1; TRBD1 is a possible D gene (5 bases). This CDR3 has 14 residues. V lost 7 bases to trimming and J lost 0 bases, with 12 bases between them. The germline V gene has CDR1 MGHDK and CDR2 SYGVNS. CDR3: CASTPREVNTEAFF. Here the CDR3 DNA reads TGTGCCAGCACCCCCAGGGAGGTGAACACTGAAGCTTTCTTT.

The chain combines TRBV6-5 with TRBJ1-1; no clear D. The V end was cut by 4 bases, the J end by 0 bases, with 9 bases between. Germline V gives CDR1 MNHEY, CDR2 SVGAGI. This CDR3 spans 14 amino acids. Here the CDR3 reads CASSSYILNTEAFF. The CDR3 nucleotides are TGTGCCAGCAGTTCATACATCCTGAACACTGAAGCTTTCTTT.

This rearrangement joins TRBV4-1 to TRBJ2-7, with a tentative D call TRBD2 (6 bases). The germline gives CDR1 MGHRA, CDR2 YSYEKL. The CDR3 has 13 residues. Trimming cost V 4 bases and J 7 bases, with 14 bases left between them. The CDR3 reads CASSRGTGREQYF. The CDR3 DNA reads as TGCGCCAGCAGCCGAGGGACTGGGAGGGAGCAGTACTTC.

The chain joins TRBV11-3 to TRBJ2-3, with TRBD2 matching over 9 bases. Losses at the gene ends were 5 bases for V and 3 bases for J; bases not matched to a gene: 9. CDR1 is SGHNT and CDR2 is YENEEA in the germline V gene. There are 16 residues in the CDR3. The CDR3 reads CASSLLSGGRTDTQYF. The CDR3 nucleotides are TGTGCCAGCAGCCTCTTAAGCGGGGGGCGGACAGATACGCAGTATTTT.

V gene TRBV18 combines with J gene TRBJ2-7; 12 positions agree with TRBD2. The V gene end was trimmed by 5 bases and the J gene end by 2 bases; junction bases not matched to a gene: 4. CDR1 KGHSH and CDR2 LQKENI come from the germline V gene. The CDR3 has 15 residues. Here the CDR3 reads CASSATSGGTYEQYF. DNA of the CDR3: TGTGCCAGCTCAGCAACTAGCGGGGGGACCTACGAGCAGTACTTC.

This rearrangement joins TRBV28 to TRBJ2-3; the D is unclear. Trimming removed 2 bases at V and 1 base at J, with 4 bases between. This CDR3 spans 13 amino acids. Germline CDR1 and CDR2: MDHEN and SYDVKM. For the CDR3, the DNA is TGTGCCAGCAGTTTAGGAGGCACAGATACGCAGTATTTT. It yields the protein CASSLGGTDTQYF.

The chain recombines TRBV7-8 with TRBJ1-2, with D possibly being TRBD1 (6 bases). Trimming cost V 0 bases and J 5 bases, with 16 bases left between them. This CDR3 has 16 residues. The germline gives CDR1 SGHVS, CDR2 FQNEAQ. The CDR3: CASSLAERGSGYGYTF. CDR3 nucleotide sequence: TGTGCCAGCAGCTTAGCTGAAAGGGGGTCAGGGTATGGCTACACCTTC.

The chain employs TRBV7-9 and TRBJ2-3, with 10 bases that match TRBD2. CDR1 is SEHNR and CDR2 is FQNEAQ in the germline V gene (reference sequence). V lost 0 bases, J lost 2 bases, and 5 bases stayed unmatched. This CDR3 has 17 residues. CDR3 DNA sequence: TGTGCCAGCAGCTTAGCGGGAGCGGGAGGGGACACAGATACGCAGTATTTT. Its protein is CASSLAGAGGDTDTQYF.

The chain has TRBV7-9 and TRBJ1-2, with 7 nucleotides matching TRBD1. The CDR3 spans 16 residues. Trimming took 2 bases from V and 4 from J; bases not matched to a gene: 10. CDR1 is SEHNR, CDR2 FQNEAQ, per germline (reference sequence). In nucleotides, the CDR3 is TGTGCCAGCAGCTTAACGTACAGGGGCCCCTCCTATGGCTACACCTTC. The encoded protein is CASSLTYRGPSYGYTF.

For the CDR3, the DNA is TGCGCCAGCAGCCAAACTACCGGGACAGGGGTAGAGGGCTACACCTTC. It is translated as CASSQTTGTGVEGYTF. The V call is TRBV4-1, the J call TRBJ1-2; TRBD1 matches 10 bases. This CDR3 region has 16 residues. The V gene end was trimmed by 2 bases and the J gene end by 8 bases; junction bases not matched to a gene: 11. Germline V gene lookup returns CDR1 MGHRA and CDR2 YSYEKL.

This CDR3 is CASSPPGGQGRTYEQYF. CDR3 DNA sequence: TGTGCCAGCTCACCACCGGGAGGACAGGGGAGAACCTACGAGCAGTACTTC. The J gene is TRBJ2-7, the V gene TRBV18; 9 bases agree with TRBD1. The V gene's germline CDR1 is KGHSH and CDR2 LQKENI. V shed 0 bases, J shed 2 bases, and the junction held 8 bases outside the gene matches. This CDR3 has 17 residues.

The CDR3 DNA reads as TGTGCCAGCAGTGGGACAGGCCATGAGCAGTTCTTC. Protein sequence: CASSGTGHEQFF. V and J are TRBV6-4 and TRBJ2-1, with TRBD1 identical over 7 bases. V was pared by 4 bases and J by 8 bases, with 2 bases of the junction left unmatched. This CDR3 spans 12 amino acids. Germline-derived CDR1 and CDR2 are MRHNA and SNTAGT.

The V call is TRBV6-1, the J call TRBJ2-3, with D perhaps matching TRBD2 (6 bases). Trimming removed 1 base at V and 2 bases at J, with 13 bases between. This CDR3 contains 16 residues. Germline CDR1 MNHNS, CDR2 SASEGT. CDR3 DNA sequence: TGTGCCAGCAGTGAAGGAGCGGGCGATCTCACAGATACGCAGTATTTT. Protein: CASSEGAGDLTDTQYF.

This rearrangement joins TRBV28 to TRBJ1-2; 7 nucleotides align to TRBD1. V trimming: 7 bases; J trimming: 8 bases; junction bases outside the gene matches: 4. CDR3 length: 11 amino acids. Germline V gene sequence: CDR1 MDHEN, CDR2 SYDVKM. DNA of the CDR3: TGTGCCAGCAAAGACAGGGCGGGCTACACCTTC. It translates to CASKDRAGYTF.

This chain uses TRBV6-1 with TRBJ2-7, with 11 nucleotides matching TRBD2. This CDR3 has 17 residues. V shed 0 bases and J 4 bases; nucleotides not matched to a gene: 8. Germline V CDR1 and CDR2: MNHNS, SASEGT. CDR3: CASSEALTSGTFYEQYF. For the CDR3, the DNA is TGTGCCAGCAGTGAAGCGCTGACTAGCGGGACCTTTTACGAGCAGTACTTC.

This chain links TRBV7-6 with TRBJ2-7; TRBD2 aligns across 10 bases. CDR1 and CDR2 from the germline V gene are SGHVS and FNYEAQ. Losses at the gene ends were 1 base for V and 5 bases for J; bases not matched to a gene: 11. The length of the CDR3 is 17 residues. The CDR3 region is CASSLGWGSGGFNEQYF. The CDR3 nucleotides are TGTGCCAGCAGCTTAGGGTGGGGTAGCGGGGGGTTCAACGAGCAGTACTTC.

This chain uses TRBV5-5 with TRBJ1-4; D unclear. Trimming took off 4 bases at V and 8 bases at J, with 9 bases between the two ends. The length of the CDR3 is 12 residues. CDR1 and CDR2 from the germline V gene are SGHKS and YYEKEE (reference sequence). The CDR3 reads CASSHYGEKLFF. The CDR3 DNA is TGTGCCAGCAGCCACTATGGGGAAAAACTGTTTTTT. Full variable domain (remainder filled in from reference TRBV5-5 and TRBJ1-4): DAGVTQSPTHLIKTRGQQVTLRCSPISGHKSVSWYQQVLGQGPQFIFQYYEKEERGRGNFPDRFSARQFPNYSSELNVNALLLGDSALYLCASSHYGEKLFFGSGTQLSVL.

This chain links TRBV29-1 with TRBJ2-7; D unclear. Between the trimmed V and J ends, which lost 3 bases and 5 bases, there was a span of 5 bases. The CDR3 length is 10 residues. The germline CDR1 and CDR2 sequences are SQVTM and ANQGSEA. Here the CDR3 reads CSVEADEQYF. CDR3 coding DNA: TGCAGCGTTGAGGCGGACGAGCAGTACTTC.

This clone was seen just once. The chain links TRBV6-5 to TRBJ2-3; D gene unclear. CDR1 and CDR2 (germline): MNHEY, SVGAGI. The CDR3 extends over 14 amino acids. Trimming removed 5 bases from V and 2 bases from J, with 11 bases in between. The CDR3 DNA sequence: TGTGCCAGCAGTCTAGACCGAAACACAGATACGCAGTATTTT. Translation gives CASSLDRNTDTQYF.

V gene TRBV27 combines with J gene TRBJ2-1; no clear D. V shed 3 bases and J shed 1 base, with 7 bases lying between them. Germline V gives CDR1 MNHEY, CDR2 SMNVEV (reference sequence). CDR3 length equals 14 residues. This CDR3 reads CASSFPDSYNEQFF. The CDR3 nucleotides read TGTGCCAGCAGTTTCCCAGATTCCTACAATGAGCAGTTCTTC.

V is TRBV2 and J is TRBJ2-7, with 10 bases aligning to TRBD2. V trimming: 4 bases; J trimming: 2 bases; junction bases outside the gene matches: 11. This CDR3 is 17 amino acids long. From germline, CDR1 is SNHLY and CDR2 FYNNEI. Written as DNA, the CDR3 is TGTGCCAGCAGTGTGGCGACTAGCGGGCTAACTACCTACGAGCAGTACTTC. Its protein is CASSVATSGLTTYEQYF.

The chain joins TRBV10-3 to TRBJ2-7, with TRBD2 matching 11 bases. The trim removed 5 bases at V and 3 bases at J, leaving 3 bases unmatched. Germline V lookup: CDR1 ENHRY, CDR2 SYGVKD. The CDR3 extends over 14 amino acids. The DNA for the CDR3 is TGTGCCATCAGTACCGGGACTAGCGGCTACGAGCAGTACTTC. It encodes CAISTGTSGYEQYF.